A single sample gave rise to the 9 T cell receptor beta chains below, sequenced in a study of T cell responses to AZD1222 COVID-19 vaccine. The repertoire was sequenced with immunoSEQ multiplex PCR; TCRdb's copy has only in-frame clones and lacks some. The sample yields about 150,000 clones, approximately 83% seen once. The sequenced sample was peripheral blood, obtained on day 0 of AZD1222 vaccination. Receptors originate from an adult in good health.

The chain recombines TRBV4-2 with TRBJ2-3, with 12 nucleotides matching TRBD2. The ends lost 3 bases at V and 3 bases at J; junction bases unmatched: 4. Germline lookup yields CDR1 LGHNA and CDR2 YNFKEQ. The CDR3 consists of 16 residues. The CDR3 protein is CASSQAGTSGTDTQYF. The CDR3 bases are TGTGCCAGCAGCCAGGCCGGGACTAGCGGGACAGATACGCAGTATTTT.

A word on this clone: This same CDR3 is encoded by further DNA sequences in the sample. The rearrangement links TRBV28 to TRBJ1-2; D gene unclear. The V and J ends lost 4 bases and 4 bases respectively, with 7 bases between them. From germline, CDR1 is MDHEN and CDR2 SYDVKM. This CDR3 region has 12 residues. The DNA of the CDR3 is TGTGCCAGCAGTTCTGACACCTATGGCTACACCTTC. The encoded protein is CASSSDTYGYTF.

This clone was seen once. The chain recombines TRBV9 with TRBJ1-1, with D uncertain. Trimming left V 4 bases short and J 11 bases short, with 15 bases between. This CDR3 region has 12 residues. Germline assignment: CDR1 SGDLS and CDR2 YYNGEE. CDR3: CASSQLGGGAFF. CDR3 DNA: TGTGCCAGCAGCCAATTGGGAGGAGGGGCTTTCTTT.

This rearrangement joins TRBV27 to TRBJ2-1; a possible D gene is TRBD2 (6 bases). This CDR3 contains 15 residues. Trimming cost V 5 bases and J 1 base, with 12 bases left between them. Germline V gene lookup returns CDR1 MNHEY and CDR2 SMNVEV (reference sequence). The DNA of the CDR3 is TGTGCCAGCAGTGGGGACTTAGGTTCCTACAATGAGCAGTTCTTC. This gives the protein CASSGDLGSYNEQFF.

In its sample, this clone was seen a few times. The chain employs TRBV4-1 and TRBJ1-3; D not certain. V dropped 5 bases and J dropped 4 bases, with 0 bases sitting between them. CDR3 length: 10 amino acids. Per the germline V gene, CDR1 is MGHRA and CDR2 is YSYEKL. The CDR3 is CASSGNTIYF. In nucleotides, the CDR3 is TGCGCCAGCAGCGGAAACACCATATATTTT.

V usage is TRBV5-1 and J usage is TRBJ2-1, with 7 positions matching TRBD2. The ends lost 4 bases at V and 4 bases at J; junction bases unmatched: 8. The CDR3 length is 15 residues. Germline CDR1 reads SGHRS; CDR2 reads YFSETQ. CDR3 region: CASSTGGGGYNEQFF. In nucleotides, the CDR3 is TGCGCCAGCAGCACCGGAGGCGGGGGTTACAATGAGCAGTTCTTC.

The chain recombines TRBV7-9 with TRBJ1-6, with 9 bases lining up with TRBD1. Looked up from germline, CDR1 is SEHNR and CDR2 is FQNEAQ (reference sequence). With V trimmed by 3 bases and J by 9 bases, 3 bases remained unmatched. CDR3 length: 14 amino acids. CDR3 in amino acids: CASSLTGGASPLHF. Here the CDR3 DNA reads TGTGCCAGCAGCTTGACAGGGGGGGCTTCACCCCTCCACTTT.

The rearrangement links TRBV11-2 to TRBJ2-3; no reliable D call. The V and J ends lost 1 base and 7 bases respectively, with 3 bases between them. The germline V gene has CDR1 SGHAT and CDR2 FQNNGV. The CDR3 consists of 11 residues. The CDR3 nucleotides read TGTGCCAGCAGCTTAGGCTATACGCAGTATTTT. It translates to CASSLGYTQYF.

The rearrangement uses TRBV29-1 and TRBJ2-1, with D hard to call. CDR1 and CDR2 from the germline V gene are SQVTM and ANQGSEA. The ends were cut back, 4 bases at V and 0 bases at J, with 10 bases in the middle. The CDR3 totals 14 residues. CDR3 nucleotides: TGCAGCGTTGGATGGCGAAGCTCCTACAATGAGCAGTTCTTC. Residues: CSVGWRSSYNEQFF.